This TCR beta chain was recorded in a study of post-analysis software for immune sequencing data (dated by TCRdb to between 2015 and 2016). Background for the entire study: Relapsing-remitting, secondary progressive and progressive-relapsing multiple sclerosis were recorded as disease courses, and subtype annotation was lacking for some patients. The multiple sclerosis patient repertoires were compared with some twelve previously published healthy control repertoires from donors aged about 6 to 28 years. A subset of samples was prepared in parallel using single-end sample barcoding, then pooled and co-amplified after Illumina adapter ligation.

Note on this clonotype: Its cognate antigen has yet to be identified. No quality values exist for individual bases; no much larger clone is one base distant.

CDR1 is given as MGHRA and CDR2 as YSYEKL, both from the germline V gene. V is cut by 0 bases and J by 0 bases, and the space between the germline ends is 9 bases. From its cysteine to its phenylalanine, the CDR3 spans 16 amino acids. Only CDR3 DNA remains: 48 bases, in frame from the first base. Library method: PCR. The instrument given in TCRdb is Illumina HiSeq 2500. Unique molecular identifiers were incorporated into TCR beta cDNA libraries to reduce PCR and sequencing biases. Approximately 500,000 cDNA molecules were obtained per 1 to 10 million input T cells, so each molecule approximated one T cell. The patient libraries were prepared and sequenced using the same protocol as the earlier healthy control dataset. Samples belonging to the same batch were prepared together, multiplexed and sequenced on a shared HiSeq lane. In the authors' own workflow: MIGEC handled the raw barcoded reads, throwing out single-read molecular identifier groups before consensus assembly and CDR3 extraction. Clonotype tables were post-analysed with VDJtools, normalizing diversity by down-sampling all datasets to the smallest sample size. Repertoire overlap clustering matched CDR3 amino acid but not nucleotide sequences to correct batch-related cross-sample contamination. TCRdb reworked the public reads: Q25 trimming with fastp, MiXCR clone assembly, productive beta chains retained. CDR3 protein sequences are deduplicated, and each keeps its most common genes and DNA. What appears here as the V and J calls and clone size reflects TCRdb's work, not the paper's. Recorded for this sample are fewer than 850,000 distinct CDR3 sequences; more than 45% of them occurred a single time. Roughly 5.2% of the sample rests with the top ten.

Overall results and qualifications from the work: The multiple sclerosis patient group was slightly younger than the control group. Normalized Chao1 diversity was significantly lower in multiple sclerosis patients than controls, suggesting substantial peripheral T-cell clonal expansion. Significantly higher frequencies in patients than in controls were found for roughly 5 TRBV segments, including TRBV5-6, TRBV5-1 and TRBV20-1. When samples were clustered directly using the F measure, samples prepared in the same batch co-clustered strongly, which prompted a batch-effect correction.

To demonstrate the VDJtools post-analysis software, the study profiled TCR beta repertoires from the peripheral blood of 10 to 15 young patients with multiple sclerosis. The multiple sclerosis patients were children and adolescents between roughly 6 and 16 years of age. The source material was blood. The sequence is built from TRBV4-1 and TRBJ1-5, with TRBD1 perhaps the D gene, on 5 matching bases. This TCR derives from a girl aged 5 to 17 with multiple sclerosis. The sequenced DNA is TGCGCCAGCAGCCAAGACCCGGGGGTTAGCAATCAGCCCCAGCATTTT. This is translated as CASSQDPGVSNQPQHF.